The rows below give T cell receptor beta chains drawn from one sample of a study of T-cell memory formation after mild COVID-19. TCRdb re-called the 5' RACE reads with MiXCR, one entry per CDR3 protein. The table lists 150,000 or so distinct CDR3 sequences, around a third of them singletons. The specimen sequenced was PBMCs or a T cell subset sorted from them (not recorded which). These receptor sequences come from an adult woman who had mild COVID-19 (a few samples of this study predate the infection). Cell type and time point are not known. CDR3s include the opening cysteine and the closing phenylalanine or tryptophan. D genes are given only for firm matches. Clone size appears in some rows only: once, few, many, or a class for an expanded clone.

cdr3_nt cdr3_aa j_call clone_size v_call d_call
TGTGCCAGCAGCCGGGGCGGCCTGAACACTGAAGCTTTCTTT CASSRGGLNTEAFF TRBJ1-1 few TRBV3-1 NA
TGCGCCAGCAGTGGGCCGGGACAGGGTCCCGGGGAGCTGTTTTTT CASSGPGQGPGELFF TRBJ2-2 few TRBV5-1 TRBD1
TGCGCCAGCAGCGCGGACGTACCCGGGGAGCTGTTTTTT CASSADVPGELFF TRBJ2-2 NA TRBV5-1 NA
TGTGCCAGCAGCTCCCTTGGCGGGGTGGGGAACGAGCAGTACTTC CASSSLGGVGNEQYF TRBJ2-7 NA TRBV7-3 NA
TGTGCCACCATGGCCGCGATCCAAGAGACCCAGTACTTC CATMAAIQETQYF TRBJ2-5 NA TRBV24-1 NA
TGTGCCCCCAACCGGACAGGAGGCAACTACGAGCAGTACTTC CAPNRTGGNYEQYF TRBJ2-7 NA TRBV7-8 TRBD1
TGCAGTGCTAGAATTGGGGGCCCCAGGGGAAACACCATATATTTT CSARIGGPRGNTIYF TRBJ1-3 few TRBV20-1 NA
TGTGCCAGCAGCTTGGACGGGGGGTCTGGCGAAAAACTGTTTTTT CASSLDGGSGEKLFF TRBJ1-4 NA TRBV7-3 NA
TGTGCCAGCAGCTTGAGGGGTTCTAACTATGGCTACACCTTC CASSLRGSNYGYTF TRBJ1-2 few TRBV5-6 NA
TGTGCCAGCAGTTTAGGGGCTGTTTACGAGCAGTACTTC CASSLGAVYEQYF TRBJ2-7 NA TRBV12-3/TRBV12-4 NA
TGCAGCGTTGAGCGAGACAGTTATAATTCACCCCTCCACTTT CSVERDSYNSPLHF TRBJ1-6 NA TRBV29-1 NA
TGCGCCAGCAGCCGTGATAACCACTATGGCTACACCTTC CASSRDNHYGYTF TRBJ1-2 NA TRBV5-1 NA
TGCGCCAGCAGCTTGTCGTACACAGATACGCAGTATTTT CASSLSYTDTQYF TRBJ2-3 NA TRBV5-1 NA
TGTGCCAGCAGTTACGGGACACGACGGACCGGGGAGCTGTTTTTT CASSYGTRRTGELFF TRBJ2-2 few TRBV6-5 NA
TGTGCCAGCAGCTTGAGAGAGGGGTGGGGCACTGAAGCTTTCTTT CASSLREGWGTEAFF TRBJ1-1 few TRBV5-5 NA
TGTGCCAGCAGTTTATGGGGGGAAGATTCACCCCTCCACTTT CASSLWGEDSPLHF TRBJ1-6 NA TRBV12-3/TRBV12-4 NA